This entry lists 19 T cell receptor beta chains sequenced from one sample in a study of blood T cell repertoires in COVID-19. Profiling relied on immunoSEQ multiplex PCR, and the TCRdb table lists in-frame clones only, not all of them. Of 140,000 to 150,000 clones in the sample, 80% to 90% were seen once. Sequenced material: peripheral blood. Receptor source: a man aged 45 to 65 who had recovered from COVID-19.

CDR3 nucleotides: TGTGCCAGCAGCTTAGGTGGGGCAGGGGCTAACAATCAGCCCCAGCATTTT. It encodes CASSLGGAGANNQPQHF. The chain is built from TRBV7-6 and TRBJ1-5; a possible D gene is TRBD1 (6 bases). Trimming took 1 base from V and 3 from J, leaving 16 bases between them. Germline V gene sequence: CDR1 SGHVS, CDR2 FNYEAQ. CDR3 length: 17 residues.

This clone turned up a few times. The CDR3 spells CASSEVGGGVMTEAFF. As DNA, the CDR3 is TGTGCCAGCAGTGAAGTGGGAGGGGGGGTGATGACTGAAGCTTTCTTT. The chain carries TRBV2 and TRBJ1-1, with a weak D call TRBD1 (6 bases). The CDR3 has 16 residues. The V gene's germline CDR1 is SNHLY and CDR2 FYNNEI. V gave up 1 base and J gave up 5 bases, with 17 bases separating them.

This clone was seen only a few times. The CDR3 DNA follows: TGCGCCAGCAGCCAAGAACCGGGTACCAGAGATGGCTACACCTTC. Protein sequence: CASSQEPGTRDGYTF. The chain has TRBV4-1 and TRBJ1-2; D gene ambiguous. Trimming removed 0 bases at V and 6 bases at J, with 14 bases between. Per the germline V gene, CDR1 is MGHRA and CDR2 is YSYEKL. CDR3 length: 15 residues.

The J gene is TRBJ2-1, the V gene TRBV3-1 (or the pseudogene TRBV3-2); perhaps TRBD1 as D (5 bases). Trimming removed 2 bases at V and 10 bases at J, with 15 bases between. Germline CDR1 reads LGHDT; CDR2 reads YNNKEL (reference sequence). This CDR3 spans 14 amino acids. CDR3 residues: CASSQYDRLLEQFF. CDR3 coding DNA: TGTGCCAGCAGCCAATACGACAGACTTCTGGAGCAGTTCTTC.

The CDR3: CASSLASGGSSNQPQHF. CDR3 nucleotide sequence: TGTGCCAGCAGCTTAGCGTCGGGGGGCTCGAGCAATCAGCCCCAGCATTTT. The chain joins TRBV7-2 to TRBJ1-5; maybe TRBD1 (6 bases). CDR1 is SGHTA, CDR2 FQGNSA, per germline. V was cut by 0 bases and J by 1 base, with 13 bases left in between. The CDR3 spans 17 residues.

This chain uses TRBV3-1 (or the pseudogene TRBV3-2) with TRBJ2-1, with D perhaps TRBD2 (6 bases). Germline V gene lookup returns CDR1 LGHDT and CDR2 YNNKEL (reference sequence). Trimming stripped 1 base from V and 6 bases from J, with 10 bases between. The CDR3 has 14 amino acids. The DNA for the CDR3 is TGTGCCAGCAGCCAAGGCGGGACTCTCAATGAGCAGTTCTTC. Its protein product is CASSQGGTLNEQFF.

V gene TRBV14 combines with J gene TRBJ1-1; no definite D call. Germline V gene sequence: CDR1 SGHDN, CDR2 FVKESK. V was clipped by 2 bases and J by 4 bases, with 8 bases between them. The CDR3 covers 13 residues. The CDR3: CASSQYRGTEAFF. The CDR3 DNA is TGTGCCAGCAGCCAATACCGAGGCACTGAAGCTTTCTTT.

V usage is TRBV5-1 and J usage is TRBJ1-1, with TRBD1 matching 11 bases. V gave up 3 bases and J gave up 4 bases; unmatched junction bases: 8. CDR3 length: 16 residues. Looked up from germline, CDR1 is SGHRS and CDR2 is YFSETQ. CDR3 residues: CASSSGQGALRTEAFF. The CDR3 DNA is TGCGCCAGCAGCTCTGGACAGGGGGCGTTGCGCACTGAAGCTTTCTTT.

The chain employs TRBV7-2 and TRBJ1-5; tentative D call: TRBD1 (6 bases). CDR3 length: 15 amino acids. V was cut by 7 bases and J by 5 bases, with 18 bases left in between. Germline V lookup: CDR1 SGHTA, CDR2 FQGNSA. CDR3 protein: CASNPVGGAYQPQHF. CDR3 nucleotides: TGTGCCAGCAACCCGGTAGGGGGGGCATATCAGCCCCAGCATTTT.

The CDR3 DNA reads as TGTGCCAGCAGTTCTCGGGATGGCGAAAAACTGTTTTTT. As protein: CASSSRDGEKLFF. V usage is TRBV6-6 and J usage is TRBJ1-4; D gene uncertain. Trimming took 4 bases from V and 8 from J, leaving 11 bases between them. CDR1 and CDR2 (germline): MNHNY, SVGAGI (reference sequence). There are 13 residues in the CDR3.

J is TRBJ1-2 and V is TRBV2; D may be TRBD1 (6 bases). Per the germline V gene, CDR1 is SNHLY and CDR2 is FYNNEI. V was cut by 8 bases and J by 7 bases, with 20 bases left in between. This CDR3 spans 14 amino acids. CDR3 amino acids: CASSKGGVTLGYTF. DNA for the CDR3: TGTGCCAGCTCAAAGGGGGGGGTAACTCTTGGCTACACCTTC.

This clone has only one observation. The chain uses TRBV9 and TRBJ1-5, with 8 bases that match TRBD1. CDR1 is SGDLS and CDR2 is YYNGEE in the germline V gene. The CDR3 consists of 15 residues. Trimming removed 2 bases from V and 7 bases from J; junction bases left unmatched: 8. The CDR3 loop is CASSVGTGVGQPQHF. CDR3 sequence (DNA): TGTGCCAGCAGCGTGGGGACAGGCGTTGGCCAGCCCCAGCATTTT.

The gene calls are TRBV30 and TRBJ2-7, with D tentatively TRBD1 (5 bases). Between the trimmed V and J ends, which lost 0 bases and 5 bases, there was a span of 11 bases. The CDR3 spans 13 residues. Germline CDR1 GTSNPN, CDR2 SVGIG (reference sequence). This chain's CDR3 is CAWSVFRGDEQYF. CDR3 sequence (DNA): TGTGCCTGGAGTGTATTTAGGGGCGACGAGCAGTACTTC.

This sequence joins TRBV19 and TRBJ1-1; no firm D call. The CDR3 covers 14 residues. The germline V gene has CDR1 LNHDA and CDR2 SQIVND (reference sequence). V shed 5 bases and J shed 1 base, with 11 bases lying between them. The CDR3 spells CASSVGGRNTEAFF. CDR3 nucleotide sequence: TGTGCCAGTAGTGTCGGAGGGAGGAACACTGAAGCTTTCTTT.

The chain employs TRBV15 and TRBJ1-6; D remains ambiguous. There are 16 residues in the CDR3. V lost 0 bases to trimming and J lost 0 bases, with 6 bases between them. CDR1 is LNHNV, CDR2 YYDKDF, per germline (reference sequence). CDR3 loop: CATSRDLSSYNSPLHF. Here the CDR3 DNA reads TGTGCCACCAGCAGAGATTTGAGCTCCTATAATTCACCCCTCCACTTT.

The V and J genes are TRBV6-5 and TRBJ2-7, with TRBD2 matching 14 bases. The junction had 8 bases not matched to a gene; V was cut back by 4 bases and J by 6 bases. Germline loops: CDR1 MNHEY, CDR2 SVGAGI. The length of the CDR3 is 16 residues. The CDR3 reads CASSSNRGLAGGEQYF. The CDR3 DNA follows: TGTGCCAGCAGTTCCAACCGCGGACTAGCGGGGGGCGAGCAGTACTTC.

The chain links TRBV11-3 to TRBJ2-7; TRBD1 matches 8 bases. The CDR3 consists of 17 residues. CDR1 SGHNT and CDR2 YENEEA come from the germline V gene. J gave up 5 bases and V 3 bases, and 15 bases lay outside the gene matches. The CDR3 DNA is TGTGCCAGCAGCTTCGTCACGAGTCAGGGGGCGCGCAACGAGCAGTACTTC. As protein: CASSFVTSQGARNEQYF.

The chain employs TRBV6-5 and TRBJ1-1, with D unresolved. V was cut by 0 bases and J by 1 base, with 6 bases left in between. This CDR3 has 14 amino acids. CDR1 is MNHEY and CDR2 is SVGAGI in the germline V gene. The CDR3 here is CASSYSARNTEAFF. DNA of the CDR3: TGTGCCAGCAGTTACTCAGCCCGGAACACTGAAGCTTTCTTT.

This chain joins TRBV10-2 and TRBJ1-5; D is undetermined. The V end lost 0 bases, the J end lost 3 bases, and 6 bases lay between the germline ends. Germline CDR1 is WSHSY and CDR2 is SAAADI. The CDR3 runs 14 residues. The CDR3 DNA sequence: TGCGCCAGCAGTGAGTCCGCGGTCAATCAGCCCCAGCATTTT. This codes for CASSESAVNQPQHF.